The 19 T cell receptor beta chains below were found in one sample sequenced in a study of cytomegalovirus exposure and HLA in healthy donors. PCR primers comprised 60 Vbeta and 13 Jbeta primers. Libraries were prepared by immunoSEQ multiplex PCR; TCRdb keeps only in-frame clonotypes and omits some of them. This sample has roughly 96,000 clones, with roughly 74% found just once. Sequencing was carried out using PBMCs. The receptors shown here come from a woman between 65 and 79 years old in good health and CMV-seropositive.

In DNA form, the CDR3 reads TGCGCCAGCAGCTCCGGAGTCTCCTCCGGAAACACCATATATTTT. This codes for CASSSGVSSGNTIYF. The V gene is TRBV5-1, the J gene TRBJ1-3; D is unclear. V was clipped by 3 bases and J by 4 bases, with 14 bases between them. CDR1 and CDR2 (germline): SGHRS, YFSETQ. The CDR3 spans 15 residues.

The chain has TRBV19 and TRBJ1-1; tentatively, D is TRBD1 (5 bases). V was trimmed by 7 bases and J by 4 bases, leaving 13 bases between them. CDR1 and CDR2 from the germline V gene are LNHDA and SQIVND (reference sequence). The CDR3 has 13 residues. CDR3 sequence reads: CASTPLGGTEAFF. The CDR3 coding sequence is TGTGCCAGTACCCCCCTCGGGGGCACTGAAGCTTTCTTT.

The chain is built from TRBV28 and TRBJ2-1; weak D call: TRBD1 (6 bases). Germline V lookup: CDR1 MDHEN, CDR2 SYDVKM. The CDR3 loop spans 13 amino acids. Between the trimmed V and J ends, which lost 3 bases and 4 bases, there was a span of 7 bases. The CDR3 DNA reads TGTGCCAGCAGTTTTGGACAGTACAATGAGCAGTTCTTC. This sequence encodes CASSFGQYNEQFF.

This clone was observed a few times. V and J are TRBV18 and TRBJ2-2; 9 nucleotides align to TRBD1. The V gene end was trimmed by 2 bases and the J gene end by 1 base; junction bases not matched to a gene: 2. This CDR3 has 16 amino acids. Germline loops: CDR1 KGHSH, CDR2 LQKENI. CDR3: CASSPTDRGNTGELFF. CDR3 in DNA: TGTGCCAGCTCACCAACGGACAGGGGGAACACCGGGGAGCTGTTTTTT.

This clone was counted a few times. The chain links TRBV19 to TRBJ2-2, with 8 bases that match TRBD1. The CDR3 has 16 amino acids. Germline loops: CDR1 LNHDA, CDR2 SQIVND (reference sequence). V gave up 9 bases and J gave up 4 bases; unmatched junction bases: 13. The CDR3 region is CASRRAGGLGTGELFF. Written as DNA, the CDR3 is TGTGCCAGCCGTAGGGCAGGGGGCTTGGGCACCGGGGAGCTGTTTTTT.

The chain recombines TRBV11-2 with TRBJ2-7; D unclear. The length of the CDR3 is 14 residues. CDR1 and CDR2 from the germline V gene are SGHAT and FQNNGV. Trimming shortened V by 0 bases and J by 4 bases, and 10 bases separated the two germline ends. CDR3 amino acids: CASSLERLTYEQYF. The CDR3, as DNA: TGTGCCAGCAGCTTAGAACGACTCACTTACGAGCAGTACTTC.

V and J are TRBV21-1 and TRBJ1-6; the tabulated D call, TRBD1, remains unverified against the DNA. TRBV21-1 is given as a pseudogene. CDR3 length equals 20 residues. The DNA of the CDR3 is TGTGCCAGCAGCAAAGTGGACAGGGCTCCGATTACCGACCGGTGGGCACCCCTCCACTTT. As protein: CASSKVDRAPITDRWAPLHF.

A single count supports this clone. The rearrangement joins TRBV28 to TRBJ2-1, with TRBD1 matching 8 bases. The CDR3 extends over 17 amino acids. Unmatched junction bases numbered 12, after V lost 3 bases and J lost 5 bases. CDR1 is MDHEN, CDR2 SYDVKM, per germline. This CDR3 reads CASSFRPSDRENNEQFF. The CDR3, as DNA: TGTGCCAGCAGTTTTAGGCCGTCGGACAGGGAAAACAATGAGCAGTTCTTC.

The V and J genes are TRBV27 and TRBJ2-7; 9 positions agree with TRBD2. The CDR3 consists of 15 residues. CDR1 MNHEY and CDR2 SMNVEV come from the germline V gene (reference sequence). J gave up 1 base and V 4 bases, and 5 bases lay outside the gene matches. The CDR3 protein is CASSSSGTRSYEQYF. CDR3 DNA: TGTGCCAGCAGTTCTAGCGGGACCAGATCCTACGAGCAGTACTTC.

This clone was seen a handful of times. The rearrangement links TRBV4-1 to TRBJ2-7; the D gene is possibly TRBD2 (6 bases). CDR1 and CDR2 (germline): MGHRA, YSYEKL. The germline V and J ends were trimmed by 3 bases and 0 bases, with 6 bases remaining between them. The CDR3 extends over 13 amino acids. CDR3: CASSQGGSYEQYF. For the CDR3, the DNA is TGCGCCAGCAGCCAGGGGGGCTCCTACGAGCAGTACTTC.

The genes are TRBV11-3 and TRBJ2-3; 9 nucleotides line up with TRBD1. The CDR3 covers 15 residues. CDR1 is SGHNT and CDR2 is YENEEA in the germline V gene. J was trimmed by 5 bases and V by 5 bases; bases with no gene match: 8. The CDR3 DNA sequence: TGTGCCAGCAGCCTTGCCGGGACAGGGTTAGATACGCAGTATTTT. Translated: CASSLAGTGLDTQYF.

The V and J genes are TRBV7-3 and TRBJ2-1; D gene unclear. CDR3 length: 14 amino acids. Deletions cut 3 bases from V and 0 bases from J, with 6 bases between. The germline gives CDR1 SGHTA, CDR2 FQGTGA. Here the CDR3 DNA reads TGTGCCAGCAGCTTTGAGAGCTCCTACAATGAGCAGTTCTTC. Encoded protein: CASSFESSYNEQFF.

This clone was detected only once. The chain carries TRBV10-3 and TRBJ1-2; no clear D gene. Trimming cost V 3 bases and J 9 bases, with 8 bases left between them. CDR3 size: 11 residues. The germline V gene encodes CDR1 ENHRY and CDR2 SYGVKD. CDR3 amino acids: CAISESRSYTF. The DNA for the CDR3 is TGTGCCATCAGTGAATCCAGGAGCTACACCTTC.

V usage is TRBV5-1 and J usage is TRBJ2-2, with D unresolved. CDR1 and CDR2 from the germline V gene are SGHRS and YFSETQ. This CDR3 has 15 residues. V gave up 0 bases and J gave up 1 base, with 7 bases separating them. CDR3 DNA: TGCGCCAGCAGCTTGGTGGCAGGGAACACCGGGGAGCTGTTTTTT. This encodes CASSLVAGNTGELFF.

The V and J genes are TRBV5-1 and TRBJ2-7, with 9 nucleotides matching TRBD1. CDR1 and CDR2 from the germline V gene are SGHRS and YFSETQ. With V trimmed by 5 bases and J by 3 bases, 12 bases remained unmatched. The CDR3 has 16 residues. The CDR3 reads CASRGGQGTTHYEQYF. In DNA form, the CDR3 reads TGCGCCAGCAGGGGGGGACAGGGCACCACCCACTACGAGCAGTACTTC.

As DNA, the CDR3 is TGTGCCAGCAGTTACTCGATTGCGATCCGGCAAGAGACCCAGTACTTC. As protein: CASSYSIAIRQETQYF. V usage is TRBV6-5 and J usage is TRBJ2-5; unclear D gene. The germline V gene encodes CDR1 MNHEY and CDR2 SVGAGI. This CDR3 contains 16 residues. Trimming removed 0 bases at V and 2 bases at J, with 13 bases between.

CDR3 DNA: TGTGCCAGCAGTTACTTGAGGACAGGGGGCGGGTATGGCTACACCTTC. Translated: CASSYLRTGGGYGYTF. This chain connects TRBV6-5 to TRBJ1-2; 11 nucleotides align to TRBD1. The CDR3 consists of 16 residues. Trimming cost V 1 base and J 5 bases; bases outside gene matches: 6. CDR1 is MNHEY, CDR2 SVGAGI, per germline.

V and J are TRBV29-1 and TRBJ2-7, with D perhaps TRBD1 (6 bases). Trimming removed 4 bases from V and 3 bases from J, with 7 bases in between. Germline V lookup: CDR1 SQVTM, CDR2 ANQGSEA. This CDR3 is 11 amino acids long. This CDR3 is CSVGTDYEQYF. CDR3 coding DNA: TGCAGCGTTGGGACAGACTACGAGCAGTACTTC.

The rearrangement links TRBV19 to TRBJ2-5; perhaps TRBD2 as D (6 bases). CDR1 and CDR2 (germline): LNHDA, SQIVND (reference sequence). The CDR3 length is 14 residues. The V and J ends lost 3 bases and 0 bases respectively, with 8 bases between them. CDR3 DNA: TGTGCCAGTAGTATGGAGGGTTACCAAGAGACCCAGTACTTC. Translation gives CASSMEGYQETQYF.